The TCR beta chain described here comes from a study of radiation and T cells in renal cell carcinoma. Overall study context: Nephrectomy followed 15 Gy stereotactic body radiation by 4 weeks.

Clones were sequenced by immunoSEQ multiplex PCR, and TCRdb holds only the in-frame ones, with some missing. The sample consists of about 65,000 clones, around 80% of them appearing once. Findings and limits, study-wide: Pretreatment tumor biopsies were lacking, so baseline clonotypes are unknown.

The germline V gene has CDR1 SGHNT and CDR2 YENEEA. V gave up 4 bases and J gave up 5 bases; unmatched junction bases: 0. This CDR3 contains 13 residues. Worth noting for this clone: Its specificity is unknown.

Regarding time point: blood 2 weeks post-SBRT. This sample's treatment: 15 Gy SBRT to primary tumor, nephrectomy 4 weeks later. Serial blood draws occurred at baseline and 2 and 4 weeks post-SBRT. The source of this sequence is a man in his sixties with renal cell carcinoma. The chain joins TRBV11-3 to TRBJ2-1; 9 bases are a match to TRBD2. The source was blood, collected from a patient whose treatment included radiotherapy and nephrectomy. In DNA form, the CDR3 reads TGTGCCAGCAGCTGGACTAGCGACAATGAGCAGTTCTTC. Its protein is CASSWTSDNEQFF.